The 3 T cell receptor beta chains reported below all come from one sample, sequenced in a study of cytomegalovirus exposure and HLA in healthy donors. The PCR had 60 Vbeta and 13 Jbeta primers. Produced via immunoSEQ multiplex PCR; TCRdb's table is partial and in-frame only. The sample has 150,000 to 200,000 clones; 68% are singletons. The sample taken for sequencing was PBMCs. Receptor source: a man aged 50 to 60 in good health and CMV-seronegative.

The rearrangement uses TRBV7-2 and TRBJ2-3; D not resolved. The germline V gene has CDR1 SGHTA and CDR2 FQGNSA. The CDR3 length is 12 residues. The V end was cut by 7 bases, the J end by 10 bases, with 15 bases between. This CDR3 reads CASNRLGGAQYF. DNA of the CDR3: TGTGCCAGCAACCGCCTCGGCGGAGCGCAGTATTTT.

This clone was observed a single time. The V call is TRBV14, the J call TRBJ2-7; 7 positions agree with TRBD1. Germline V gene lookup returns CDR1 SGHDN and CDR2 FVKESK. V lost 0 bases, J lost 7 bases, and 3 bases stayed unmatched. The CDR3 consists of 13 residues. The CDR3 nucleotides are TGTGCCAGCAGCCAAGACCTGACAGGGGAGCAGTACTTC. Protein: CASSQDLTGEQYF. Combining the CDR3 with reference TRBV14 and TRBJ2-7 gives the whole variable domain EAGVTQFPSHSVIEKGQTVTLRCDPISGHDNLYWYRRVMGKEIKFLLHFVKESKQDESGMPNNRFLAERTGGTYSTLKVQPAELEDSGVYFCASSQDLTGEQYFGPGTRLTVT.

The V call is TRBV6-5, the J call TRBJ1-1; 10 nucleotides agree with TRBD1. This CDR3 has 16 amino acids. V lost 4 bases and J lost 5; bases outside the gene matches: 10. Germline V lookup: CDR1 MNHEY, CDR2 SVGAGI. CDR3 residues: CASSSTGGKRETEAFF. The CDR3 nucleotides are TGTGCCAGCAGTTCGACAGGGGGCAAAAGGGAAACTGAAGCTTTCTTT.